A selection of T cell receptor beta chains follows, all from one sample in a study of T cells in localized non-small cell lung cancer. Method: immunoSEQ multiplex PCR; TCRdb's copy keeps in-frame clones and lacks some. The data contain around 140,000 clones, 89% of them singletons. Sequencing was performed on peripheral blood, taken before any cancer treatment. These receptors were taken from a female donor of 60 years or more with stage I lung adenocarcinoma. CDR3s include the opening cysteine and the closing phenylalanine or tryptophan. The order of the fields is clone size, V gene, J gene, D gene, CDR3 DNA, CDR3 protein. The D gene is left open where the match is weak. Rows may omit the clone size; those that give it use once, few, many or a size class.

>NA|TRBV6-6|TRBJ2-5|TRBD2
TGTGCCAGCAGACCTCCCGGACTAGCGGGAGAAGAGACCCAGTACTTC
CASRPPGLAGEETQYF
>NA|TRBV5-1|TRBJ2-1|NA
TGCGCCAGCAGACAAAACCCCAGCTCCTACAATGAGCAGTTCTTC
CASRQNPSSYNEQFF
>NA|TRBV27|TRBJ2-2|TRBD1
TGTGCCAGCGGACAGGGGACCGGGGAGCTGTTTTTT
CASGQGTGELFF
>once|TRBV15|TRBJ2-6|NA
TGTGCCACCAGCAGAGCTGCAGACTCTGGGGCCAACGTCCTGACTTTC
CATSRAADSGANVLTF
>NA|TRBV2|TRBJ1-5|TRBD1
TGTGCCAGCAGTGTGGACAGGGGCAATCAGCCCCAGCATTTT
CASSVDRGNQPQHF
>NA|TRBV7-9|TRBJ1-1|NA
TGTGCCAGCAGCCTTAATACGGACACTGAAGCTTTCTTT
CASSLNTDTEAFF
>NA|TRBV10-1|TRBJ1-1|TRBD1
TGCGCCAGCAGTACGGGACAGGTGAACACTGAAGCTTTCTTT
CASSTGQVNTEAFF
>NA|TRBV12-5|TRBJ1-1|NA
TGTGCTAGTGGTTCAGGGACGGTGAACACTGAAGCTTTCTTT
CASGSGTVNTEAFF
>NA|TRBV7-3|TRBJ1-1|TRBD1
TGTGCCAGCCGAGGACAGGGACGGAACACTGAAGCTTTCTTT
CASRGQGRNTEAFF
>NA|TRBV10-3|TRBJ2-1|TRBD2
TGTGCCATCAGTGTCGTGGGAGGGCCGTACAATGAGCAGTTCTTC
CAISVVGGPYNEQFF
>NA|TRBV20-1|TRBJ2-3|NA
TGCAGTGCTGGTCTTGCAGATACGCAGTATTTT
CSAGLADTQYF
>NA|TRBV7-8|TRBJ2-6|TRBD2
TGTGCCAGCAGCCCCGGGGCGGGGGGCAAGTCCCTCTCTGGGGCCAACGTCCTGACTTTC
CASSPGAGGKSLSGANVLTF
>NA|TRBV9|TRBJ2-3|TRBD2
TGTGCCAGCAGCGTAGGGCCAGCGGGAGTCGGTACAGATACGCAGTATTTT
CASSVGPAGVGTDTQYF
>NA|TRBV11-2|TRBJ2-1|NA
TGTGCCAGCAGCTTATTTATTGAGGGGTTCGATGAGCAGTTCTTC
CASSLFIEGFDEQFF
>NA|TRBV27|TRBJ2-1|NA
TGTGCCAGCACGGGGGCCGGTAGGAATGAGCAGTTCTTC
CASTGAGRNEQFF
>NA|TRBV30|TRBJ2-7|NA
TGTGCCTGGAGTGTATTGGCAGGCTCCTACGAGCAGTACTTC
CAWSVLAGSYEQYF